Below are 10 T cell receptor beta chains sequenced from a single sample in a study of cytomegalovirus exposure and HLA in healthy donors. 60 Vbeta and 13 Jbeta primers were used in PCR. Repertoires were generated with immunoSEQ multiplex PCR, while TCRdb's copy carries only in-frame clones and drops some. There are tens of thousands of clones in the sample; about four fifths occur only once, and roughly 2.9% lies in the top ten. Sequenced material: PBMCs. Receptor source: a woman aged 30 to 39 in good health and CMV-seronegative.

The chain carries TRBV7-2 and TRBJ2-1; perhaps TRBD2 as D (6 bases). Looked up from germline, CDR1 is SGHTA and CDR2 is FQGNSA. The CDR3 sequence is 16 residues long. Deletions cut 2 bases from V and 0 bases from J, with 11 bases between. The CDR3 DNA follows: TGTGCCAGCAGCTTAAGTGGGGGGAGCTCCTACAATGAGCAGTTCTTC. Protein sequence: CASSLSGGSSYNEQFF.

This clone was found a few times. Germline and junction disagree at one end, which may indicate a read error. This CDR3 is also generated by other DNA sequences in the sample. The chain is built from TRBV5-4 and TRBJ1-1, with D unclear. CDR3 length equals 16 residues. Germline lookup yields CDR1 SGHNT and CDR2 YYREEE (reference sequence). The CDR3 nucleotides are TGCGCCAGCAGCCCCGGTATGGACGGGATGAACACTGAAGCTTTCTTT. Its translation is CASSPGMDGMNTEAFF.

This chain connects TRBV25-1 to TRBJ2-1, with TRBD1 matching 10 bases. V shed 9 bases, J shed 5 bases, and the junction held 10 bases outside the gene matches. The CDR3 covers 15 residues. The germline CDR1 and CDR2 sequences are MGHDK and SYGVNS. The CDR3 loop is CASSPDRGMDNEQFF. The CDR3 nucleotides are TGTGCCAGTAGTCCGGACAGGGGGATGGACAATGAGCAGTTCTTC.

The chain has TRBV18 and TRBJ2-5, with D perhaps matching TRBD1 (5 bases). CDR1 is KGHSH and CDR2 is LQKENI in the germline V gene. V dropped 2 bases and J dropped 0 bases, with 7 bases sitting between them. The CDR3 is 14 residues long. The CDR3 DNA follows: TGTGCCAGCTCACCAGGGGCCTACCAAGAGACCCAGTACTTC. Translation gives CASSPGAYQETQYF.

This chain links TRBV7-8 with TRBJ2-3; 11 bases match TRBD1. This CDR3 spans 18 amino acids. Germline lookup yields CDR1 SGHVS and CDR2 FQNEAQ. With 0 bases clipped from V and 5 bases from J, the junction kept 10 bases outside the gene matches. The CDR3 sequence: CASSLASQGQGGRDTQYF. The DNA for the CDR3 is TGTGCCAGCAGCTTAGCGTCTCAGGGACAGGGGGGGAGAGATACGCAGTATTTT.

As DNA, the CDR3 is TGTGCCAGCAGCTCAATACTCCCAGGGATCGGGGAGCTGTTTTTT. It encodes CASSSILPGIGELFF. The chain combines TRBV7-2 with TRBJ2-2; tentatively, D is TRBD1 (5 bases). CDR3 size: 15 residues. The germline V and J ends were trimmed by 4 bases and 7 bases, with 16 bases remaining between them. Germline CDR1 is SGHTA and CDR2 is FQGNSA. The variable domain in full, completed from reference TRBV7-2 and TRBJ2-2, reads GAGVSQSPSNKVTEKGKDVELRCDPISGHTALYWYRQSLGQGLEFLIYFQGNSAPDKSGLPSDRFSAERTGGSVSTLTIQRTQQEDSAVYLCASSSILPGIGELFFGEGSRLTVL.

In DNA, the CDR3 is TGTGCTAGTGGTTTGACCTTAGCGGCAGATACGCAGTATTTT. Residues: CASGLTLAADTQYF. The chain uses TRBV12-5 and TRBJ2-3, with D maybe TRBD2 (6 bases). The CDR3 covers 14 residues. Looked up from germline, CDR1 is LGHNT and CDR2 is FRNRAP. V lost 2 bases to trimming and J lost 4 bases, with 10 bases between them.

The chain has TRBV28 and TRBJ2-1, with 10 bases matching TRBD2. The V and J ends lost 5 bases and 2 bases, in that order; junction bases with no gene match: 6. The length of the CDR3 is 16 residues. The germline CDR1 and CDR2 sequences are MDHEN and SYDVKM. CDR3 DNA: TGTGCCAGCAGTCCCTGGACTAGCGGAGCCTACAATGAGCAGTTCTTC. Amino acids: CASSPWTSGAYNEQFF.

The chain has TRBV9 and TRBJ1-6; the match to TRBD1 covers 7 bases. V lost 3 bases and J lost 2; bases outside the gene matches: 2. The CDR3 covers 15 residues. CDR1 SGDLS and CDR2 YYNGEE come from the germline V gene. CDR3 DNA: TGTGCCAGCAGCGAGGGACAGACCTATAATTCACCCCTCCACTTT. This codes for CASSEGQTYNSPLHF.

The gene calls are TRBV19 and TRBJ1-5; perhaps TRBD1 as D (6 bases). V was shortened by 7 bases and J by 4 bases, with 11 bases between the two germline ends. CDR3 length equals 13 residues. Looked up from germline, CDR1 is LNHDA and CDR2 is SQIVND (reference sequence). In DNA form, the CDR3 reads TGTGCCAGTACCCTACAGGGTAATCAGCCCCAGCATTTT. Translated: CASTLQGNQPQHF. Full variable domain (missing parts from reference TRBV19 and TRBJ1-5): DGGITQSPKYLFRKEGQNVTLSCEQNLNHDAMYWYRQDPGQGLRLIYYSQIVNDFQKGDIAEGYSVSREKKESFPLTVTSAQKNPTAFYLCASTLQGNQPQHFGDGTRLSIL.